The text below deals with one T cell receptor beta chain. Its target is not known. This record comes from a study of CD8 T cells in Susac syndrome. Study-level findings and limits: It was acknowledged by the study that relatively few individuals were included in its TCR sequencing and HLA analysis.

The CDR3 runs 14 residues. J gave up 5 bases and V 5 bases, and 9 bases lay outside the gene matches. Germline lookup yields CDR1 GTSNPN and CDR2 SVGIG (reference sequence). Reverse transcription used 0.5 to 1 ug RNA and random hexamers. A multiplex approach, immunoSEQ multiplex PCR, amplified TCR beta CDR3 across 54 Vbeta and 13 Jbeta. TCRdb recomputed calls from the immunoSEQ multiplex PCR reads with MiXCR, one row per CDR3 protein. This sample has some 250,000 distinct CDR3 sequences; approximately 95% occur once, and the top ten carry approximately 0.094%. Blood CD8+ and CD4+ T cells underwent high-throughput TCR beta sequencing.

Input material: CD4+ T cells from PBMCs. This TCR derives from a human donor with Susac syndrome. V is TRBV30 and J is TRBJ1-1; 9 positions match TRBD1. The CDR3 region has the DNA TGTGCCTGGGGTTACCGGGACAGGGTTACTGAAGCTTTCTTT. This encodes CAWGYRDRVTEAFF.